The 4 T cell receptor beta chains given below trace back to one sample, sequenced in a study of blood T cell repertoires in COVID-19. Sequenced by immunoSEQ multiplex PCR; TCRdb stores in-frame clones only, minus some. The sample lists hundreds of thousands of clones; 88% were seen once. Sequenced material: PBMCs or T cells enriched from blood (not recorded which). The receptors here all came from a woman between 45 and 60 years old who had recovered from COVID-19.

In this sample, this clone turned up once. The chain couples TRBV4-3 to TRBJ1-4; 9 nucleotides align to TRBD1. This CDR3 has 15 residues. Germline assignment: CDR1 LGHNA and CDR2 YSLEER. J lost 4 bases, V lost 2 bases, and 2 bases had no gene match. CDR3 region: CASSQSTGGNEKLFF. CDR3 coding DNA: TGCGCCAGCAGCCAATCGACAGGGGGTAATGAAAAACTGTTTTTT.

The chain couples TRBV24-1 to TRBJ2-1, with TRBD1 matching over 11 bases. Germline assignment: CDR1 KGHDR and CDR2 SFDVKD. Trimming cost V 1 base and J 5 bases; bases outside gene matches: 6. The CDR3 runs 17 residues. The DNA for the CDR3 is TGTGCCACCAGTGATTTAGCGTTGGGACAGGGGGACAATGAGCAGTTCTTC. It encodes CATSDLALGQGDNEQFF.

V gene TRBV28 combines with J gene TRBJ1-5; TRBD1 agrees at 7 bases. The CDR3 is made up of 15 amino acids. Trimming cost V 3 bases and J 3 bases; bases outside gene matches: 5. Per the germline V gene, CDR1 is MDHEN and CDR2 is SYDVKM. CDR3 coding DNA: TGTGCCAGCAGTTTGCCCGGGACAGACAATCAGCCCCAGCATTTT. Amino acid sequence: CASSLPGTDNQPQHF.

This clone was counted once. This chain connects TRBV6-2 or TRBV6-3 to TRBJ2-7; D is unclear. V shed 2 bases and J shed 3 bases, with 14 bases lying between them. Germline-derived CDR1 and CDR2 are MNHEY and SVGEGT. The CDR3 length is 15 residues. This chain's CDR3 is CASSYPRGGHYEQYF. CDR3 DNA: TGTGCCAGCAGTTACCCGCGAGGTGGTCACTACGAGCAGTACTTC.